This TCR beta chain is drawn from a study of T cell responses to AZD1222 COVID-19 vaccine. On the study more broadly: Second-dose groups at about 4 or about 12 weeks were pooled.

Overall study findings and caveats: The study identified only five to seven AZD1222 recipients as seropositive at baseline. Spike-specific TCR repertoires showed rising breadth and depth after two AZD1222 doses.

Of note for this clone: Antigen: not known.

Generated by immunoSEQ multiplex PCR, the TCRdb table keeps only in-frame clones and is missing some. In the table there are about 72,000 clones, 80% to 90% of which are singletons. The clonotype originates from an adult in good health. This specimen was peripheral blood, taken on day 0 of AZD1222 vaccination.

CDR3 sequence (DNA): TGTGCCTGGAGGAGCGGGGGGCCGAATACCTACGAGCAGTACTTC. As protein: CAWRSGGPNTYEQYF. The chain employs TRBV30 and TRBJ2-7; 9 positions agree with TRBD2. Trimming cost V 3 bases and J 2 bases; bases outside gene matches: 8. The CDR3 runs 15 residues. Per the germline V gene, CDR1 is GTSNPN and CDR2 is SVGIG (reference sequence). The full variable domain, rest sourced from reference TRBV30 and TRBJ2-7, is SQTIHQWPATLVQPVGSPLSLECTVEGTSNPNLYWYRQAAGRGLQLLFYSVGIGQISSEVPQNLSASRPQDRQFILSSKKLLLSDSGFYLCAWRSGGPNTYEQYFGPGTRLTVT.